Listed here are 20 T cell receptor beta chains from one sample, sequenced in a study of OX40 agonist ivuxolimab in advanced cancers. TCRdb's copy holds only in-frame clones and misses some; the assay was immunoSEQ multiplex PCR. The sample has roughly 43,000 clones, about 88% seen once. The sequences come from CD4+ or CD8+ T cells sorted from blood, collected in a trial of the OX40 agonist ivuxolimab. All receptors derive from an adult with an advanced solid tumor such as melanoma, head and neck, liver or kidney cancer.

This chain joins TRBV5-6 and TRBJ2-5, with D possibly being TRBD1 (5 bases). Trimming took 0 bases from V and 3 from J, leaving 12 bases between them. The CDR3 covers 15 residues. The germline gives CDR1 SGHDT, CDR2 YYEEEE. The CDR3 spells CASSLARQGKETQYF. The CDR3 DNA follows: TGTGCCAGCAGCTTGGCCAGGCAGGGAAAAGAGACCCAGTACTTC.

The chain combines TRBV9 with TRBJ2-1, with D maybe TRBD2 (6 bases). Germline V gives CDR1 SGDLS, CDR2 YYNGEE. The CDR3 has 15 amino acids. V lost 7 bases, J lost 6 bases, and 20 bases lay in between. The CDR3, as DNA: TGTGCCAGCTCTTCTTCCGGGAGTTTGCTCAATGAGCAGTTCTTC. This translates into CASSSSGSLLNEQFF.

This clone was detected only a few times. For the CDR3, the DNA is TGTGCCAGCAGCTTAGAAGGCGCCCTGAGCTCCTACAATGAGCAGTTCTTC. It codes for CASSLEGALSSYNEQFF. The rearrangement links TRBV7-2 to TRBJ2-1; D is unresolved. The V end was cut by 1 base, the J end by 0 bases, with 13 bases between. The CDR3 runs to 17 residues. Germline loops: CDR1 SGHTA, CDR2 FQGNSA.

The chain links TRBV9 to TRBJ2-1; unclear D gene. This CDR3 comprises 14 residues. The ends were cut back, 3 bases at V and 0 bases at J, with 7 bases in the middle. The germline CDR1 and CDR2 sequences are SGDLS and YYNGEE. CDR3: CASSDGRSYNEQFF. CDR3 DNA: TGTGCCAGCAGCGACGGTCGCTCCTACAATGAGCAGTTCTTC.

The chain uses TRBV6-5 and TRBJ1-1; D gene unclear. The germline V and J ends were trimmed by 2 bases and 7 bases, with 11 bases remaining between them. Germline-derived CDR1 and CDR2 are MNHEY and SVGAGI. This CDR3 region has 13 residues. CDR3 DNA: TGTGCCAGCAGTTACGGAGGGTCCAATGAAGCTTTCTTT. Translating gives CASSYGGSNEAFF.

The rearrangement uses TRBV28 and TRBJ2-7, with D perhaps matching TRBD1 or TRBD2 (5 bases each). The germline V gene has CDR1 MDHEN and CDR2 SYDVKM. The V end was cut by 5 bases, the J end by 5 bases, with 19 bases between. This CDR3 contains 15 residues. CDR3 region: CASSTRGVRANEQYF. CDR3 DNA: TGTGCCAGCAGTACCCGGGGTGTCAGGGCCAACGAGCAGTACTTC.

The chain carries TRBV19 and TRBJ1-5; weak D call: TRBD1 (5 bases). The CDR3 spans 15 residues. Germline CDR1 is LNHDA and CDR2 is SQIVND (reference sequence). V was cut by 3 bases and J by 3 bases, with 12 bases left in between. The CDR3 DNA follows: TGTGCCAGTAGTATCAGAGGGGCCATCAATCAGCCCCAGCATTTT. This sequence encodes CASSIRGAINQPQHF.

The sample holds one count of this clone. The V and J genes are TRBV7-2 and TRBJ1-4; D ambiguous. The germline V gene has CDR1 SGHTA and CDR2 FQGNSA. The CDR3 spans 16 residues. The germline V and J ends were trimmed by 1 base and 6 bases, with 15 bases remaining between them. The chain's CDR3 is CASSLGLGGLYEKLFF. The CDR3 DNA is TGTGCCAGCAGCTTAGGGTTAGGAGGGCTATATGAAAAACTGTTTTTT.

The gene calls are TRBV15 and TRBJ2-5; TRBD2 is a possible D gene (6 bases). Trimming took off 6 bases at V and 3 bases at J, with 14 bases between the two ends. Germline V gene sequence: CDR1 LNHNV, CDR2 YYDKDF (reference sequence). The CDR3 is 14 amino acids. Here the CDR3 reads CATSLGWGEETQYF. The CDR3 nucleotides are TGTGCCACCAGTTTAGGATGGGGGGAAGAGACCCAGTACTTC.

CDR3 nucleotides: TGTGCCAGCAGCGTAGCTGGTAGCGGGGGGTGGAATGAGCAGTTCTTC. Residues: CASSVAGSGGWNEQFF. The chain combines TRBV9 with TRBJ2-1; TRBD2 agrees at 10 bases. This CDR3 has 16 residues. Losses at the gene ends were 0 bases for V and 7 bases for J; bases not matched to a gene: 7. The germline V gene encodes CDR1 SGDLS and CDR2 YYNGEE.

The chain combines TRBV5-5 with TRBJ2-3; D is tentatively TRBD1 or TRBD2 (5 bases each). The CDR3 runs to 16 residues. Per the germline V gene, CDR1 is SGHKS and CDR2 is YYEKEE (reference sequence). The V and J ends lost 2 bases and 1 base respectively, with 14 bases between them. The CDR3 DNA follows: TGTGCCAGCAGCTTCGAAACGGGGCTTCGCACAGATACGCAGTATTTT. Translation: CASSFETGLRTDTQYF.

J is TRBJ1-1 and V is TRBV25-1; D not resolved. The CDR3 extends over 16 amino acids. The germline V gene encodes CDR1 MGHDK and CDR2 SYGVNS. V gave up 3 bases and J gave up 0 bases, with 14 bases separating them. The CDR3 DNA follows: TGTGCCAGCAGTGAGGGTCCCCACACAGTGAACACTGAAGCTTTCTTT. This codes for CASSEGPHTVNTEAFF.

The chain combines TRBV6-6 with TRBJ2-5; possible D gene TRBD2, 5 bases. This CDR3 contains 15 residues. Per germline, CDR1 MNHNY and CDR2 SVGAGI (reference sequence). V lost 2 bases and J lost 0, with 10 bases in between. The CDR3 is CASSYREPYQETQYF. CDR3 DNA: TGTGCCAGCAGTTACAGGGAGCCGTACCAAGAGACCCAGTACTTC.

In this sample, this clone turned up once. Here the CDR3 reads CASSRFTGYYEQYF. Written as DNA, the CDR3 is TGTGCCAGCAGTCGGTTTACAGGGTACTACGAGCAGTACTTC. The chain recombines TRBV2 with TRBJ2-7, with D maybe TRBD1 (6 bases). Germline V gene data show CDR1 as SNHLY and CDR2 as FYNNEI. V was trimmed by 5 bases and J by 3 bases, leaving 14 bases between them. The CDR3 contains 14 residues.

V and J are TRBV7-9 and TRBJ2-1; D ambiguous. The CDR3 is 15 residues long. Trimming shortened V by 5 bases and J by 5 bases, and 16 bases separated the two germline ends. Germline CDR1 is SEHNR and CDR2 is FQNEAQ (reference sequence). Here the CDR3 reads CASSLVASNDNEQFF. The DNA of the CDR3 is TGTGCCAGCAGCCTCGTGGCTAGTAACGACAATGAGCAGTTCTTC.

The rearrangement joins TRBV27 to TRBJ1-5; D remains unclear. The CDR3 has 16 residues. Trimming took off 0 bases at V and 7 bases at J, with 16 bases between the two ends. Germline CDR1 reads MNHEY; CDR2 reads SMNVEV (reference sequence). As DNA, the CDR3 is TGTGCCAGCAGTTTATCATTCAGGCTCGGGAACCAGCCCCAGCATTTT. Translated, it gives CASSLSFRLGNQPQHF.

The gene calls are TRBV28 and TRBJ2-7, with D possibly matching TRBD1 (5 bases). CDR1 is MDHEN and CDR2 is SYDVKM in the germline V gene. The CDR3 is made up of 12 amino acids. V shed 3 bases and J shed 5 bases, with 8 bases lying between them. CDR3: CASSLEQDEQYF. DNA of the CDR3: TGTGCCAGCAGTTTGGAACAGGACGAGCAGTACTTC.

The rearrangement joins TRBV7-9 to TRBJ2-5; TRBD2 agrees at 9 bases. Per germline, CDR1 SEHNR and CDR2 FQNEAQ (reference sequence). CDR3 length equals 15 residues. V lost 5 bases, J lost 1 base, and 5 bases stayed unmatched. CDR3 region: CASSRGTSFQETQYF. In nucleotides, the CDR3 is TGTGCCAGCAGCCGAGGGACTAGCTTCCAAGAGACCCAGTACTTC.

The CDR3 region has the DNA TGTGCCAGCACCCTCGGGCAGGGCTACGAGCAGTACTTC. Translation: CASTLGQGYEQYF. The V call is TRBV27, the J call TRBJ2-5; a weak D match, TRBD1 (5 bases). The J call may be faulty, since TRBJ2-7 better matches the DNA end. Looked up from germline, CDR1 is MNHEY and CDR2 is SMNVEV (reference sequence). This CDR3 has 13 amino acids.

This rearrangement joins TRBV28 to TRBJ2-5, with 7 nucleotides matching TRBD1. The V segment lost 10 bases and the J segment 1 base; nucleotides outside the gene matches: 9. Looked up from germline, CDR1 is MDHEN and CDR2 is SYDVKM. The CDR3 length is 14 residues. CDR3 bases: TGTGCCACGTTGACAGGGAATCCCCAAGAGACCCAGTACTTC. Translated, it gives CATLTGNPQETQYF.